This T cell receptor beta chain stems from a study of HIV-infected patients and healthy controls. Using its own MiXCR run on the 5' RACE reads, TCRdb lists one record per CDR3 protein. Counted here are 55,000 to 70,000 distinct CDR3 sequences, roughly 19% occurring once; the ten biggest clones make up over 1.1%. Many counts were recorded for this clonotype. The receptor was isolated from a human donor in good health. The sample taken for sequencing was CD4+ T cells from blood.

CDR3 in DNA: TGCGCCAGCAGCTTGGGGGGGGACAGCTACGAGCAGTACTTC. It is translated as CASSLGGDSYEQYF. The chain uses TRBV5-1 and TRBJ2-7; possible D gene TRBD1, 7 bases. Trimming removed 0 bases from V and 3 bases from J, with 10 bases in between. This CDR3 has 14 residues. Germline V gene sequence: CDR1 SGHRS, CDR2 YFSETQ.